This T cell receptor (beta chain) stems from a study of tissue T cells after allogeneic stem cell transplantation. Study-wide results and limits: Anatomically similar tissues had similar TCR repertoires within each patient. Which tissue TCRs were alloreactive or antigen-specific was not determined. Some clones might be persisting host cells.

Sample time point: mouse harvest day 7 after allogeneic transplant. The graft held 10^6 splenic CD5+ T cells and 10^7 T-cell-depleted bone marrow cells. V was cut by 2 bases and J by 0 bases, with 5 bases left in between. The CDR3 length is 14 residues. The germline CDR1 and CDR2 sequences are SNHLY and FYNGKV (reference sequence). The table lists this clone with a few counts. Its antigen is unknown. Genes here carry mouse names. The read terminates 1 residue before the CDR3 end, so the remaining end is supplied by the germline J gene. Sequencing used immunoSEQ multiplex PCR; TCRdb keeps in-frame clones, though not all of them. The sample shows approximately 7,800 clones, over 45% of them seen only once.

Sequences were obtained from gut tissue. The J gene is TRBJ1-5, the V gene TRBV3; D is uncertain. The sequence derives from a female BALB/c mouse given C57BL/6 T cells with graft-versus-host disease after an allogeneic hematopoietic cell transplant. CDR3: CASSLHFNNQAPLF. The part of the CDR3 DNA that was read is TGTGCCAGCAGCTTACACTTTAACAACCAGGCTCCGCTT.